The clone carrying this T cell receptor beta chain has a single count. The ends lost 4 bases at V and 4 bases at J; junction bases unmatched: 5. The germline V gene has CDR1 SGHRS and CDR2 YFSETQ. The CDR3 extends over 16 amino acids. This entry belongs to a study of T cell changes during pregnancy in multiple sclerosis. TCRdb's copy holds only in-frame clones and misses some; the assay was immunoSEQ multiplex PCR. The sample contains around 57,000 clones, more than 80% of which appear only once. The receptor was derived from a female donor in good health, enrolled as a control in a pregnancy study. The sample was peripheral blood, taken in the first trimester of pregnancy. The J gene is TRBJ2-3, the V gene TRBV5-1; 14 nucleotides match TRBD2. The CDR3 loop is CASSMTSGGAADTQYF. CDR3 in DNA: TGCGCCAGCAGCATGACTAGCGGGGGGGCCGCAGATACGCAGTATTTT. The whole variable domain, remainder taken from reference TRBV5-1 and TRBJ2-3, is KAGVTQTPRYLIKTRGQQVTLSCSPISGHRSVSWYQQTPGQGLQFLFEYFSETQRNKGNFPGRFSGRQFSNSRSEMNVSTLELGDSALYLCASSMTSGGAADTQYFGPGTRLTVL.